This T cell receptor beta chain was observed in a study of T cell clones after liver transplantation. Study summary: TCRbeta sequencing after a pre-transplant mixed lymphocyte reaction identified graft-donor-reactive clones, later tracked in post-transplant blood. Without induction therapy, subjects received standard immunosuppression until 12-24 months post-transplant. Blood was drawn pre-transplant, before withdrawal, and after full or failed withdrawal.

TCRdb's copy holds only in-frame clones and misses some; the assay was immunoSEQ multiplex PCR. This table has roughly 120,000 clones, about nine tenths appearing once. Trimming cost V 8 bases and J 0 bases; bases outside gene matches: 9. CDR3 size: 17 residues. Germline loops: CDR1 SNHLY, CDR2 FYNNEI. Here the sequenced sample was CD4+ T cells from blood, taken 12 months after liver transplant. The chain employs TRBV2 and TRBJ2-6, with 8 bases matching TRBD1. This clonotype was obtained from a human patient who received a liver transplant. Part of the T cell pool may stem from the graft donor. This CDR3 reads CASSTGVLPSGANVLTF. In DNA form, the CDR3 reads TGTGCCAGCTCGACAGGGGTTCTACCCTCTGGGGCCAACGTCCTGACTTTC. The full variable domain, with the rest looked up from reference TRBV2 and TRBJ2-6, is EPEVTQTPSHQVTQMGQEVILRCVPISNHLYFYWYRQILGQKVEFLVSFYNNEISEKSEIFDDQFSVERPDGSNFTLKIRSTKLEDSAMYFCASSTGVLPSGANVLTFGAGSRLTVL.